This T cell receptor (beta chain) came from a study of beta chain features in type 1 diabetes. Turning to the study itself: Age, gender, cell numbers and subset yield matched between patients and controls. Study-wide findings and caveats: Within each of all four CD4+ subsets, Type 1 diabetes patients had TCRB CDR3s that were moderately but significantly shorter. Sequencing used cDNA, and cells with high TCR expression could therefore be over-represented. Equally in patients and controls, PCR might preferentially amplify shorter templates.

A CD45RO/CCR7/CD25/CD127/CD95/CD27 panel sorted naive, central memory, regulatory and stem cell-like memory CD4+ cells. The CDR3 length is 15 residues. The germline CDR1 and CDR2 sequences are SGHRS and YFSETQ. Trimming removed 0 bases from V and 4 bases from J, with 13 bases in between. There are a few counts of this clone. The antigen remains undetermined. cDNA synthesis used the whole RNA isolate, giving expressed TCRB sequences. Assay: immunoSEQ multiplex PCR; the TCRdb copy retains only in-frame clones and omits some. The sample includes nearly 350,000 clones, around 9% seen only once; the top ten take 1%.

Sequencing used central memory CD4+ T cells from blood. The source is a man aged 25 to 40 with type 1 diabetes. J is TRBJ2-5 and V is TRBV5-1; a possible D gene is TRBD2 (5 bases). DNA for the CDR3: TGCGCCAGCAGCTTGGACCGGGCGGACTCAGAGACCCAGTACTTC. This sequence encodes CASSLDRADSETQYF. Drawing the rest from reference TRBV5-1 and TRBJ2-5, the complete variable domain is KAGVTQTPRYLIKTRGQQVTLSCSPISGHRSVSWYQQTPGQGLQFLFEYFSETQRNKGNFPGRFSGRQFSNSRSEMNVSTLELGDSALYLCASSLDRADSETQYFGPGTRLLVL.